This paragraph reports one T cell receptor beta chain. The target antigen is unknown. The data derive from a study of blood T cells in healthy people across ages. Germline V gene sequence: CDR1 DFQATT, CDR2 SNEGSKA (reference sequence). J gave up 3 bases and V 5 bases, and 5 bases lay outside the gene matches. The CDR3 length is 15 residues. Notes on the study in general: A roughly linear fall in TCR beta diversity per million T cells was seen with increasing age. Both higher diversity and more naive CD4+ cells marked long-lived donors when set against aged donors.

Primers used in a second PCR of roughly 7 to 12 cycles were a sample-barcoded 5' primer and a J-beta primer mix. TCRdb itself ran the 5' RACE reads through MiXCR, one entry per CDR3 protein. The table lists about a million distinct CDR3 sequences, 48% of them singletons. This receptor was taken from a man aged 30-40 years in good health. What was sequenced was blood. The J gene is TRBJ2-3, the V gene TRBV20-1; 13 nucleotides align to TRBD2. CDR3 protein: CSAYGTSGATDTQYF. The CDR3 DNA follows: TGCAGTGCTTATGGGACTAGCGGGGCGACAGATACGCAGTATTTT.